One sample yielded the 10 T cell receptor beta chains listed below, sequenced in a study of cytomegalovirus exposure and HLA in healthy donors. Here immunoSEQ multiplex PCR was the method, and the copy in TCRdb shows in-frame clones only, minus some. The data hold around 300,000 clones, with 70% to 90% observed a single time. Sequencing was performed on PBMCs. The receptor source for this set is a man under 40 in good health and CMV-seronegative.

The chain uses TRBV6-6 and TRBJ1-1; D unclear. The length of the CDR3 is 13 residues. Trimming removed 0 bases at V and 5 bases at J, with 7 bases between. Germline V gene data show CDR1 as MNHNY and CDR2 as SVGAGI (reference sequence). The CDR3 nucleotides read TGTGCCAGCAGTTACTCGGCCTCAACTGAAGCTTTCTTT. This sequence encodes CASSYSASTEAFF.

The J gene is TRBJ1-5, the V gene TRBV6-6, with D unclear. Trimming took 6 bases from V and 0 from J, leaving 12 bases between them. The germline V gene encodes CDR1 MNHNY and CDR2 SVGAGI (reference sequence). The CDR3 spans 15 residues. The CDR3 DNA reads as TGTGCCAGCAGGATGGAGGGTCTTAGCAATCAGCCCCAGCATTTT. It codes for CASRMEGLSNQPQHF.

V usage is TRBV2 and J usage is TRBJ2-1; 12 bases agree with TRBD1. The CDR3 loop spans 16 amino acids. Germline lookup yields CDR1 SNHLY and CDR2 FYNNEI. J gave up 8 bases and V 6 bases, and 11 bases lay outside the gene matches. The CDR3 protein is CASRTPGQGAVDEQFF. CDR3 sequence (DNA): TGTGCCAGCAGGACTCCGGGACAGGGGGCTGTCGATGAGCAGTTCTTC.

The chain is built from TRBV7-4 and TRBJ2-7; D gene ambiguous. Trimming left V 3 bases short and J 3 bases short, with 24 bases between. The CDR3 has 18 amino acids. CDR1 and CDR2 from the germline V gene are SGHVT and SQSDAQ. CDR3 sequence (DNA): TGTGCCAGCAGCTTCTCACCTCGACTGACCCTTTACCTCTACGAGCAGTACTTC. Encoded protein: CASSFSPRLTLYLYEQYF. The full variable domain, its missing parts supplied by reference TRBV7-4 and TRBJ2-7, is GAGVSQSPRYKVAKRGRDVALRCDSISGHVTLYWYRQTLGQGSEVLTYSQSDAQRDKSGRPSGRFSAERPERSVSTLKIQRTEQGDSAVYLCASSFSPRLTLYLYEQYFGPGTRLTVT.

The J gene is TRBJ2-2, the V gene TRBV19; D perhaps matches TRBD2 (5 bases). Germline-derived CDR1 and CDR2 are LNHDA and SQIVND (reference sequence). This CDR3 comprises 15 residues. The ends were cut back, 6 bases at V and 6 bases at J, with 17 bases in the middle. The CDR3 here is CASRDSPIAAGELFF. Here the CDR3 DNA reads TGTGCCAGTAGGGACTCGCCTATTGCGGCCGGGGAGCTGTTTTTT.

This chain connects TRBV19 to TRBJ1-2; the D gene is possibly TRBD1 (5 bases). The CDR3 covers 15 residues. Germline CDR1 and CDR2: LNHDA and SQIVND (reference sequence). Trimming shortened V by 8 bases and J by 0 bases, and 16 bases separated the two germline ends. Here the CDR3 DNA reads TGTGCCAGTCGCGAGGAGGGGAACTCTAACTATGGCTACACCTTC. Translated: CASREEGNSNYGYTF.

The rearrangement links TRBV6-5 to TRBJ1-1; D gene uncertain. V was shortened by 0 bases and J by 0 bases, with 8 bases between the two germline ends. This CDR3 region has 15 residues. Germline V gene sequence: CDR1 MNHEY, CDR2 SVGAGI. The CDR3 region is CASSYSRNMNTEAFF. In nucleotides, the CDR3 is TGTGCCAGCAGTTACTCGAGGAACATGAACACTGAAGCTTTCTTT.

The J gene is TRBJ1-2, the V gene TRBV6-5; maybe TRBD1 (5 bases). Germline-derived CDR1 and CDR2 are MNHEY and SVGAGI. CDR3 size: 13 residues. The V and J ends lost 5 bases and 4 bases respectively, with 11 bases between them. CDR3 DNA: TGTGCCAGCAGTCCTCGTAGGGGCTATGGCTACACCTTC. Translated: CASSPRRGYGYTF.

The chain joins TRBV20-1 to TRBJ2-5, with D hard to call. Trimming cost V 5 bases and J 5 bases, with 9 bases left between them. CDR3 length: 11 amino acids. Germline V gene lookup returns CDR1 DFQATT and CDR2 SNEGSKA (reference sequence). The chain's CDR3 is CSAAPAETQYF. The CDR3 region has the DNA TGCAGTGCTGCTCCAGCGGAGACCCAGTACTTC.

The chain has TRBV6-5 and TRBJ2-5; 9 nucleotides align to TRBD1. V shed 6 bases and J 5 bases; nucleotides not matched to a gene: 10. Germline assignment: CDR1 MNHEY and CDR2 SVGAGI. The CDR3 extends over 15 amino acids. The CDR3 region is CASSLGTGRLETQYF. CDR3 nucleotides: TGTGCCAGCAGCCTCGGGACAGGGAGATTGGAGACCCAGTACTTC.